This TCR beta chain was identified during a study of Tregs in tolerant kidney transplant recipients. Using immunoSEQ multiplex PCR, the repertoire was profiled, and TCRdb retains in-frame clones only, with some absent. The sample has roughly 250,000 clones, approximately 83% seen once; the top ten hold roughly 0.67%. The germline V and J ends were trimmed by 0 bases and 6 bases, with 8 bases remaining between them. CDR3 size: 13 residues. The germline V gene has CDR1 MNHNS and CDR2 SASEGT. Input material: CD4+ T cells from blood. The rearrangement uses TRBV6-1 and TRBJ1-1; D not resolved. The receptor was isolated from a human donor in good health. The CDR3 nucleotides are TGTGCCAGCAGTGAAGCGCGGGCAGCTGAAGCTTTCTTT. Translated: CASSEARAAEAFF.